This section outlines one T cell receptor (beta chain) sequence together with its context. The antigen is undetermined. Germline V gives CDR1 SGHNT, CDR2 YYREEE (reference sequence). The CDR3 runs 16 residues. Trimming removed 4 bases at V and 2 bases at J, with 16 bases between. These data belong to a study of beta chain features in type 1 diabetes. Study in general: Across the samples, roughly 98,000,000 sorted cells were examined in total.

Every bit of the isolated RNA underwent reverse transcription, so sequencing read expressed TCRB transcripts. Only in-frame clones appear in the TCRdb table, and some are missing; sequencing was by immunoSEQ multiplex PCR. The sample comprises about 620,000 clones, around 15% of which are singletons, and roughly 0.098% rests with the top ten. Study conclusions and caveats: PCR might pick shorter templates more often, in the same way for patients and controls.

The source of this sequence is a man younger than 35 in good health. The chain employs TRBV5-4 and TRBJ2-1, with a tentative D call TRBD2 (6 bases). The sample consisted of naive CD4+ T cells from blood. The CDR3 spells CASSPALAAPYNEQFF. The CDR3 nucleotides read TGTGCCAGCAGCCCCGCATTAGCGGCCCCCTACAATGAGCAGTTCTTC.